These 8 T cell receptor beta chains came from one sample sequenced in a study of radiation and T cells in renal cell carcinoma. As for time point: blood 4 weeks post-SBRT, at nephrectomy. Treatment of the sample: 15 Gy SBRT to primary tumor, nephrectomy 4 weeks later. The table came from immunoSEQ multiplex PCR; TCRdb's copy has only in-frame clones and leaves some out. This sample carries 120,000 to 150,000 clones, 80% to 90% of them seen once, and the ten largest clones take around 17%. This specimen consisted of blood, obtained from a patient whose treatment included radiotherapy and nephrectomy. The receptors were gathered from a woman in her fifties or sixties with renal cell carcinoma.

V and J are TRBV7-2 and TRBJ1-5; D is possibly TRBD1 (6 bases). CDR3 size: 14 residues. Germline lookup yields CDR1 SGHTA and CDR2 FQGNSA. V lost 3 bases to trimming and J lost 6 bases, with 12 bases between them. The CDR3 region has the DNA TGTGCCAGCAGCTTCAAGGGGGAGGGTCAGCCCCAGCATTTT. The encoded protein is CASSFKGEGQPQHF.

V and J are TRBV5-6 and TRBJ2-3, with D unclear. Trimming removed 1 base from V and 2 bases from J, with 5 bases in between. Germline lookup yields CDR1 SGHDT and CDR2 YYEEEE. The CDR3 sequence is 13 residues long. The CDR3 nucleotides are TGTGCCAGCAGCTTGCAGGCCACAGATACGCAGTATTTT. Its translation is CASSLQATDTQYF.

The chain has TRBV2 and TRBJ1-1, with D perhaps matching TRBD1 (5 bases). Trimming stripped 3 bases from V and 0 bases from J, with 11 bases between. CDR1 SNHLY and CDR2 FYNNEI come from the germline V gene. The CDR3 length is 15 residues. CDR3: CASSESTTVNTEAFF. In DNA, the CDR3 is TGTGCCAGCAGTGAGTCTACGACAGTGAACACTGAAGCTTTCTTT.

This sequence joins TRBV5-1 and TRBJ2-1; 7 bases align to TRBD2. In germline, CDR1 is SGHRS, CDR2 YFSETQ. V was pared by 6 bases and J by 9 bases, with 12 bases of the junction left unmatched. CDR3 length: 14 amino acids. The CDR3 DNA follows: TGCGCCAGCAAGGGCGGATCCGGGGAGGGTGAGCAGTTCTTC. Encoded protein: CASKGGSGEGEQFF.

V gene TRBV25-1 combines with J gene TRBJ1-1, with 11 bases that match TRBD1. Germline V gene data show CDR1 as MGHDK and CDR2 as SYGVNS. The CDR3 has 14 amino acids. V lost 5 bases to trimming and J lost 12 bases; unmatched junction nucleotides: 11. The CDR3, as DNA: TGTGCCAGCAGTCAAGCCGGGACAGGGGGGTCGACTTTCTTT. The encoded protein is CASSQAGTGGSTFF.

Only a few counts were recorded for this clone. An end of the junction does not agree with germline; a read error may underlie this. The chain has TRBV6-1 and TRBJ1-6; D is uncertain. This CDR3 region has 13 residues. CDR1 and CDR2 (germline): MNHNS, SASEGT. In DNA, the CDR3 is TGTGCCAGCAGAGAAGTTCTAGATTCACCCCTCCACTTT. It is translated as CASREVLDSPLHF.

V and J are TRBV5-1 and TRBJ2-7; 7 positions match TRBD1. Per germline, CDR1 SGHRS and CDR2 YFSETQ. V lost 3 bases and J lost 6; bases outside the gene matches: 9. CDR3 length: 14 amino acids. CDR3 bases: TGCGCCAGCAGCTCCACAGGGGCCTCCCTCGAGCAGTACTTC. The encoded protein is CASSSTGASLEQYF.

The CDR3 nucleotides are TGCGCCAACGGACAGGGGCATCAGCCCCAGCATTTT. It codes for CANGQGHQPQHF. The V and J genes are TRBV23-1 and TRBJ1-5, with TRBD1 identical over 9 bases. TRBV23-1 is an ORF, with its function uncertain. The CDR3 runs to 12 residues. Germline trimming cut 10 bases from V and 5 bases from J; bases unmatched to any gene: 3.